The 28 T cell receptor beta chains below come from one sample, sequenced in a study of blood T cell repertoires in COVID-19. Repertoires were generated with immunoSEQ multiplex PCR, while TCRdb's copy carries only in-frame clones and drops some. The sample includes about 420,000 clones, approximately 90% of them seen just once. The specimen was peripheral blood. The receptors stem from a man aged 18 to 29 with COVID-19, enrolled during active disease.

The chain recombines TRBV5-6 with TRBJ2-7; tentative D call: TRBD1 (6 bases). The CDR3 totals 14 residues. CDR1 and CDR2 from the germline V gene are SGHDT and YYEEEE. Trimming stripped 4 bases from V and 5 bases from J, with 16 bases between. As DNA, the CDR3 is TGTGCCAGCAGCCCAGGGGCCGTGTCGCACGAGCAGTACTTC. Translation gives CASSPGAVSHEQYF.

This clone was detected only once. The chain joins TRBV2 to TRBJ2-5; possibly TRBD2 for D (6 bases). The CDR3 extends over 16 amino acids. V dropped 4 bases and J dropped 7 bases, with 22 bases sitting between them. Germline assignment: CDR1 SNHLY and CDR2 FYNNEI. The CDR3 DNA sequence: TGTGCCAGCAGTGTTTTGGCGGGACTGGGGAAGGGGACCCAGTACTTC. It yields the protein CASSVLAGLGKGTQYF.

Here the CDR3 reads CASTIGAGELFF. The CDR3 DNA sequence: TGTGCCAGCACGATCGGAGCCGGGGAGCTGTTTTTT. This sequence joins TRBV6-5 and TRBJ2-2; D is unclear. The ends were cut back, 7 bases at V and 6 bases at J, with 9 bases in the middle. Germline CDR1 MNHEY, CDR2 SVGAGI. There are 12 residues in the CDR3.

The genes are TRBV4-2 and TRBJ1-2; 9 bases are shared with TRBD1. The V segment lost 4 bases and the J segment 8 bases; nucleotides outside the gene matches: 11. Germline V gives CDR1 LGHNA, CDR2 YNFKEQ. The CDR3 extends over 15 amino acids. Here the CDR3 DNA reads TGTGCCAGCAGCCTACCGGGACAGGGAATCGGCGGCTACACCTTC. It specifies CASSLPGQGIGGYTF.

The gene calls are TRBV6-5 and TRBJ2-7, with a tentative D call TRBD2 (7 bases). CDR1 MNHEY and CDR2 SVGAGI come from the germline V gene. The V end was cut by 7 bases, the J end by 5 bases, with 15 bases between. This CDR3 comprises 13 residues. The CDR3 reads CASTKGGAHEQYF. DNA of the CDR3: TGTGCCAGCACTAAGGGGGGGGCCCACGAGCAGTACTTC.

This clone was picked up one time. The J gene is TRBJ2-7, the V gene TRBV3-1 (or the pseudogene TRBV3-2); D unclear. Trimming shortened V by 1 base and J by 3 bases, and 7 bases separated the two germline ends. Germline-derived CDR1 and CDR2 are LGHDT and YNNKEL (reference sequence). There are 13 residues in the CDR3. CDR3 protein: CASSQAVHYEQYF. DNA for the CDR3: TGTGCCAGCAGCCAAGCAGTGCACTACGAGCAGTACTTC.

The CDR3 nucleotides read TGTGCCAGCAGCTTAGGAATCGGGAACGAGCAGTACTTC. This translates into CASSLGIGNEQYF. The gene calls are TRBV7-6 and TRBJ2-7, with D possibly being TRBD2 (5 bases). The CDR3 consists of 13 residues. Trimming shortened V by 1 base and J by 5 bases, and 9 bases separated the two germline ends. Germline loops: CDR1 SGHVS, CDR2 FNYEAQ.

This chain uses TRBV19 with TRBJ2-5, with a weak D call TRBD2 (5 bases). CDR1 and CDR2 from the germline V gene are LNHDA and SQIVND (reference sequence). Trimming took 1 base from V and 5 from J, leaving 11 bases between them. The CDR3 length is 14 residues. The CDR3 DNA follows: TGTGCCAGTAGTATAGGGGAGTTCTTGGAGACCCAGTACTTC. Translating gives CASSIGEFLETQYF. Complete variable domain (other parts from reference TRBV19 and TRBJ2-5): DGGITQSPKYLFRKEGQNVTLSCEQNLNHDAMYWYRQDPGQGLRLIYYSQIVNDFQKGDIAEGYSVSREKKESFPLTVTSAQKNPTAFYLCASSIGEFLETQYFGPGTRLLVL.

The genes are TRBV6-2 or TRBV6-3 and TRBJ2-7, with 7 positions matching TRBD1. The CDR3 is made up of 14 amino acids. J lost 5 bases, V lost 2 bases, and 6 bases had no gene match. In germline, CDR1 is MNHEY, CDR2 SVGEGT. DNA for the CDR3: TGTGCCAGCAGTTACGAGACAGGGAGCGACGAGCAGTACTTC. The encoded protein is CASSYETGSDEQYF.

The chain is built from TRBV20-1 and TRBJ1-1; D is unresolved. Trimming cost V 3 bases and J 1 base, with 3 bases left between them. Germline V gene sequence: CDR1 DFQATT, CDR2 SNEGSKA (reference sequence). The CDR3 totals 11 residues. As DNA, the CDR3 is TGCAGTGCTAGGGCGAACACTGAAGCTTTCTTT. Its protein is CSARANTEAFF.

This chain links TRBV3-1 (or the pseudogene TRBV3-2) with TRBJ1-1; 9 bases agree with TRBD1. The CDR3 is made up of 16 amino acids. The germline gives CDR1 LGHDT, CDR2 YNNKEL (reference sequence). Trimming removed 0 bases from V and 4 bases from J; junction bases left unmatched: 6. CDR3 in amino acids: CASSQDSTGGFTEAFF. DNA of the CDR3: TGTGCCAGCAGCCAAGATTCCACAGGGGGCTTCACTGAAGCTTTCTTT.

This clone was recorded once. The rearrangement uses TRBV12-5 and TRBJ2-2; D might be TRBD1 (5 bases). The V gene lost 0 bases and the J gene lost 6 bases, with 8 bases spanning the gap. The CDR3 covers 14 residues. Germline assignment: CDR1 LGHNT and CDR2 FRNRAP. CDR3 sequence reads: CASGLVGAPGELFF. As DNA, the CDR3 is TGTGCTAGTGGTTTGGTTGGGGCGCCCGGGGAGCTGTTTTTT.

This CDR3 reads CASSLVSGQGTHEQYF. CDR3 DNA sequence: TGCGCCAGCAGCTTGGTTTCAGGGCAGGGGACCCACGAGCAGTACTTC. The chain couples TRBV5-1 to TRBJ2-7, with D perhaps matching TRBD1 (6 bases). CDR1 and CDR2 (germline): SGHRS, YFSETQ. The CDR3 runs 16 residues. V shed 0 bases and J shed 5 bases, with 18 bases lying between them.

This clone was seen just once. The chain combines TRBV5-6 with TRBJ2-5; a weak D match, TRBD1 (5 bases). The germline CDR1 and CDR2 sequences are SGHDT and YYEEEE. CDR3 length: 13 amino acids. The ends were cut back, 2 bases at V and 5 bases at J, with 10 bases in the middle. The CDR3 region is CASSFPGMETQYF. CDR3 coding DNA: TGTGCCAGCAGCTTTCCAGGGATGGAGACCCAGTACTTC.

The CDR3 loop reads CASSLSPDYNEQFF. DNA for the CDR3: TGTGCCAGCAGTTTATCGCCAGATTACAATGAGCAGTTCTTC. The gene calls are TRBV27 and TRBJ2-1; D gene uncertain. The ends were cut back, 0 bases at V and 4 bases at J, with 7 bases in the middle. This CDR3 has 14 residues. Germline V gives CDR1 MNHEY, CDR2 SMNVEV (reference sequence).

The V call is TRBV5-4, the J call TRBJ2-4, with 8 bases identical to TRBD2. The germline gives CDR1 SGHNT, CDR2 YYREEE (reference sequence). The CDR3 totals 17 residues. The ends lost 4 bases at V and 0 bases at J; junction bases unmatched: 9. This CDR3 is CASSRPGGVLAKNIQYF. The CDR3 DNA reads TGTGCCAGCAGCCGTCCGGGGGGGGTTCTAGCCAAAAACATTCAGTACTTC.

The chain couples TRBV6-5 to TRBJ2-5; D ambiguous. Germline-derived CDR1 and CDR2 are MNHEY and SVGAGI. Trimming left V 7 bases short and J 7 bases short, with 13 bases between. This CDR3 region has 12 residues. DNA of the CDR3: TGTGCCAGCACCCCCTCGGGTCGGACCCAGTACTTC. As protein: CASTPSGRTQYF.

This clone is categorized as medium-sized (0.01 to 0.1%). The chain is built from TRBV2 and TRBJ1-2, with 7 bases lining up with TRBD1. Germline values: CDR1 SNHLY, CDR2 FYNNEI. The CDR3 loop spans 13 amino acids. V dropped 3 bases and J dropped 6; count of bases not matched to a gene: 4. The CDR3 DNA follows: TGTGCCAGCAGTGAGGACAGGACAAATGGCTACACCTTC. Translated, it gives CASSEDRTNGYTF. Together with reference TRBV2 and TRBJ1-2, the CDR3 gives the full variable domain: EPEVTQTPSHQVTQMGQEVILRCVPISNHLYFYWYRQILGQKVEFLVSFYNNEISEKSEIFDDQFSVERPDGSNFTLKIRSTKLEDSAMYFCASSEDRTNGYTFGSGTRLTVV.

The genes are TRBV7-2 and TRBJ1-1; D remains unclear. The CDR3 spans 17 residues. Trimming took off 5 bases at V and 3 bases at J, with 22 bases between the two ends. The germline V gene encodes CDR1 SGHTA and CDR2 FQGNSA. CDR3 protein: CASSPRGRGNKDTEAFF. The DNA for the CDR3 is TGTGCCAGCAGCCCCCGGGGTCGAGGGAATAAAGACACTGAAGCTTTCTTT.

Only one count was recorded for this clone. This rearrangement joins TRBV21-1 to TRBJ2-7; the D segment call TRBD2 is taken from the table without a DNA check. TRBV21-1 is given as a pseudogene. The CDR3 is 16 amino acids. The CDR3 sequence: CATLGGSSGPAYEQYF. CDR3 bases: TGTGCCACCCTAGGGGGGTCTAGCGGGCCGGCCTACGAGCAGTACTTC.

This clone was found once. This chain uses TRBV27 with TRBJ2-4; possibly TRBD2 for D (6 bases). CDR1 is MNHEY and CDR2 is SMNVEV in the germline V gene (reference sequence). V lost 3 bases and J lost 0, with 12 bases in between. The CDR3 extends over 16 amino acids. CDR3 amino acids: CASSFSGRRAKNIQYF. CDR3 coding DNA: TGTGCCAGCAGTTTTTCAGGGAGGCGAGCCAAAAACATTCAGTACTTC.

The chain uses TRBV19 and TRBJ1-1, with D hard to call. The CDR3 extends over 14 amino acids. V was pared by 9 bases and J by 0 bases, with 14 bases between. Germline-derived CDR1 and CDR2 are LNHDA and SQIVND (reference sequence). CDR3 bases: TGTGCCAGCGGTGATGGGCTGCTGAACACTGAAGCTTTCTTT. Translating it yields CASGDGLLNTEAFF.

J is TRBJ1-4 and V is TRBV7-9; 8 bases map to TRBD1. This CDR3 spans 17 amino acids. The V gene's germline CDR1 is SEHNR and CDR2 FQNEAQ (reference sequence). The V and J ends lost 4 bases and 2 bases, in that order; junction bases with no gene match: 9. The CDR3: CASSSNRGGVTNEKLFF. CDR3 DNA: TGTGCCAGCAGCTCTAACAGGGGGGGAGTGACTAATGAAAAACTGTTTTTT.

This clone has only a few counts. For the CDR3, the DNA is TGCGCCAGCAGCCAAGGGTTAGCGGGGGGTATCACAGATACGCAGTATTTT. Translating gives CASSQGLAGGITDTQYF. The V gene is TRBV4-1, the J gene TRBJ2-3, with 10 bases fitting TRBD2. The V and J ends lost 1 base and 2 bases, in that order; junction bases with no gene match: 6. The germline V gene encodes CDR1 MGHRA and CDR2 YSYEKL. This CDR3 comprises 17 residues.

The chain couples TRBV25-1 to TRBJ2-3; D may be TRBD1 (5 bases). Trimming left V 2 bases short and J 7 bases short, with 13 bases between. This CDR3 spans 14 amino acids. Germline V gives CDR1 MGHDK, CDR2 SYGVNS. CDR3 protein: CASSEEGDSYTQYF. Here the CDR3 DNA reads TGTGCCAGCAGTGAAGAAGGAGACAGTTATACGCAGTATTTT.

There are a few counts of this clone. This chain connects TRBV12-3 or TRBV12-4 to TRBJ1-2; 7 bases map to TRBD1. This CDR3 is built from 13 residues. Trimming removed 8 bases from V and 4 bases from J; junction bases left unmatched: 7. CDR3 amino acids: CASSDPGGYGYTF. In nucleotides, the CDR3 is TGTGCCAGCTCCGATCCAGGGGGCTATGGCTACACCTTC.

This rearrangement joins TRBV30 to TRBJ2-7; D remains ambiguous. V was trimmed by 0 bases and J by 6 bases, leaving 18 bases between them. CDR1 GTSNPN and CDR2 SVGIG come from the germline V gene (reference sequence). This CDR3 spans 15 amino acids. The CDR3 sequence is CAWSVFFRVTSEQYF. The CDR3 bases are TGTGCCTGGAGTGTATTTTTCCGGGTAACGTCCGAGCAGTACTTC.

The rearrangement joins TRBV24-1 to TRBJ1-5; TRBD1 might be the D (6 bases). V lost 0 bases, J lost 2 bases, and 7 bases lay in between. There are 15 residues in the CDR3. The V gene's germline CDR1 is KGHDR and CDR2 SFDVKD. For the CDR3, the DNA is TGTGCCACCAGTGATTTGGGGGGCCGCAATCAGCCCCAGCATTTT. Translating gives CATSDLGGRNQPQHF.